This section outlines one T cell receptor (beta chain) sequence together with its context. This entry is derived from a study of T cell changes during pregnancy in multiple sclerosis. The table came from immunoSEQ multiplex PCR; TCRdb's copy has only in-frame clones and leaves some out. The sample includes 65,000 to 80,000 clones, just over 90% of them seen just once. The ends were cut back, 4 bases at V and 2 bases at J, with 8 bases in the middle. This CDR3 is built from 14 residues. Germline CDR1 and CDR2: MNHEY and SVGAGI. The sample here was peripheral blood, taken in the second trimester of pregnancy. This chain joins TRBV6-5 and TRBJ2-2, with D hard to call. The receptor comes from a female donor with multiple sclerosis, enrolled in a pregnancy study. The CDR3 loop is CASSSFYNTGELFF. CDR3 DNA: TGTGCCAGCAGTTCCTTCTACAACACCGGGGAGCTGTTTTTT.